Reported below is one T cell receptor beta chain. V was clipped by 0 bases and J by 8 bases, with 9 bases between them. Germline CDR1 SGHRS, CDR2 YFSETQ. The length of the CDR3 is 13 residues. The record originates from a study of T cell changes during pregnancy in multiple sclerosis. Measured with immunoSEQ multiplex PCR; TCRdb has only the in-frame clones, and not every one. The table lists some 60,000 clones, 93% of them singletons. The clonotype comes from a female donor with multiple sclerosis, enrolled in a pregnancy study. Here the sequenced sample was peripheral blood, taken after pregnancy. This chain links TRBV5-1 with TRBJ2-1; no clear D. CDR3 DNA: TGCGCCAGCAGCTTGGGCCCTTCGGATGAGCAGTTCTTC. Protein product: CASSLGPSDEQFF.